This note documents a single T cell receptor beta chain sequence. Following a re-call of the 5' RACE reads, TCRdb has one entry per CDR3 protein and lacks DNA. This repertoire includes 350,000 to 400,000 distinct CDR3 sequences. The sample belongs to a study of T cells expressing NK-cell markers. The CDR3 sequence is 18 residues long. Germline-derived CDR1 and CDR2 are SQVTM and ANQGSEA. This chain joins TRBV29-1 and TRBJ2-2; TCRdb picks TRBD2, but there is no DNA to check that call. Sequenced: blood T cells: a sorted CD56 or NKG2C T cell subset, CD4+ or CD8+ T cells, or bulk PBMC T cells (not recorded which). This receptor was taken from a woman between 45 and 65 years old in good health. This CDR3 is CSATLGLAGDFNTGELFF.